Following are 22 T cell receptor beta chains from one sample sequenced in a study of OX40 agonist ivuxolimab in advanced cancers. Repertoires were generated with immunoSEQ multiplex PCR, while TCRdb's copy carries only in-frame clones and drops some. The repertoire holds 100,000 to 150,000 clones, roughly 90% seen once, with 0.8% to 1% in the top ten. The specimen comprised CD4+ or CD8+ T cells sorted from blood, sampled in a trial of the OX40 agonist ivuxolimab. Every receptor here comes from an adult with an advanced solid tumor such as melanoma, head and neck, liver or kidney cancer.

The genes are TRBV15 and TRBJ1-3, with TRBD1 as a possible D gene (5 bases). CDR1 and CDR2 from the germline V gene are LNHNV and YYDKDF (reference sequence). CDR3 length: 15 amino acids. The V end lost 4 bases, the J end lost 1 base, and 11 bases lay between the germline ends. CDR3 nucleotide sequence: TGTGCCACCAGCATGGGACTGTCGTCTGGAAACACCATATATTTT. As protein: CATSMGLSSGNTIYF.

This chain links TRBV5-1 with TRBJ2-7; D gene uncertain. CDR1 and CDR2 from the germline V gene are SGHRS and YFSETQ. The CDR3 runs 14 residues. Trimming pared 2 bases from V and 6 bases from J, leaving 15 bases between. The CDR3 protein is CASSLVPGRIEQYF. The CDR3 DNA follows: TGCGCCAGCAGCTTAGTACCTGGAAGAATCGAGCAGTACTTC.

This chain joins TRBV7-6 and TRBJ1-2; D not resolved. The CDR3 covers 15 residues. Trimming removed 5 bases from V and 7 bases from J, with 20 bases in between. Germline V gives CDR1 SGHVS, CDR2 FNYEAQ. The CDR3 reads CASSPGPGPVVGYTF. CDR3 DNA: TGTGCCAGCAGCCCGGGCCCGGGCCCGGTGGTTGGCTACACCTTC.

The V call is TRBV19, the J call TRBJ2-4; D uncertain. The V gene's germline CDR1 is LNHDA and CDR2 SQIVND (reference sequence). V was trimmed by 5 bases and J by 0 bases, leaving 5 bases between them. The CDR3 sequence is 13 residues long. The CDR3 here is CASSQLAKNIQYF. Written as DNA, the CDR3 is TGTGCCAGTAGTCAGTTAGCCAAAAACATTCAGTACTTC.

J is TRBJ2-3 and V is TRBV19; 13 positions agree with TRBD2. CDR1 LNHDA and CDR2 SQIVND come from the germline V gene (reference sequence). The ends lost 2 bases at V and 7 bases at J; junction bases unmatched: 3. The CDR3 runs 15 residues. The CDR3 DNA reads TGTGCCAGTAGTATAAGACTAGCGGGAGGATATACGCAGTATTTT. This translates into CASSIRLAGGYTQYF.

This clone was detected once. This chain uses TRBV12-5 with TRBJ2-1; a possible D gene is TRBD1 (6 bases). V lost 6 bases and J 0 bases, leaving 15 bases between the germline ends. The germline V gene has CDR1 LGHNT and CDR2 FRNRAP. The CDR3 contains 16 residues. DNA for the CDR3: TGTGCTAGTGGGAGGGGCGGACAGAGCTCCTACAATGAGCAGTTCTTC. Translation gives CASGRGGQSSYNEQFF.

The J gene is TRBJ1-5, the V gene TRBV6-6; D not resolved. V was trimmed by 1 base and J by 4 bases, leaving 2 bases between them. In germline, CDR1 is MNHNY, CDR2 SVGAGI (reference sequence). The CDR3 is made up of 12 amino acids. The CDR3 nucleotides are TGTGCCAGCAGTTACTATAATCAGCCCCAGCATTTT. Translation gives CASSYYNQPQHF.

The chain joins TRBV18 to TRBJ2-7, with D uncertain. Per germline, CDR1 KGHSH and CDR2 LQKENI. This CDR3 region has 15 residues. Trimming removed 3 bases at V and 0 bases at J, with 12 bases between. This CDR3 is CASSPIGASSYEQYF. For the CDR3, the DNA is TGTGCCAGCTCACCTATAGGTGCTAGCTCCTACGAGCAGTACTTC.

The rearrangement uses TRBV7-3 and TRBJ1-5; D is possibly TRBD1 (5 bases). Germline CDR1 and CDR2: SGHTA and FQGTGA. Trimming pared 5 bases from V and 7 bases from J, leaving 18 bases between. The CDR3 covers 15 residues. The DNA for the CDR3 is TGTGCCAGCAGCCCATTCGGACAAAAGGGACAGCCCCAGCATTTT. As protein: CASSPFGQKGQPQHF. Variable domain in full (rest from reference TRBV7-3 and TRBJ1-5): GAGVSQTPSNKVTEKGKYVELRCDPISGHTALYWYRQSLGQGPEFLIYFQGTGAADDSGLPNDRFFAVRPEGSVSTLKIQRTERGDSAVYLCASSPFGQKGQPQHFGDGTRLSIL.

The chain joins TRBV2 to TRBJ2-5; 7 nucleotides line up with TRBD1. Germline CDR1 reads SNHLY; CDR2 reads FYNNEI. V lost 5 bases to trimming and J lost 2 bases; unmatched junction nucleotides: 2. CDR3 length: 13 amino acids. The CDR3 bases are TGTGCCAGCAGTCGGGACAGACAAGAGACCCAGTACTTC. Translation: CASSRDRQETQYF.

The chain carries TRBV5-8 and TRBJ1-5, with D possibly TRBD1 on 6 matching bases. The CDR3 runs to 13 residues. The V end was cut by 5 bases, the J end by 9 bases, with 15 bases between. CDR1 and CDR2 (germline): SGHTS, YDEGEE. CDR3 in DNA: TGTGCCAGCAGTTCGACTCGGGGGCGGCCCCAGCATTTT. This codes for CASSSTRGRPQHF.

The V gene is TRBV18, the J gene TRBJ2-1; D is uncertain. Deletions cut 3 bases from V and 8 bases from J, with 5 bases between. CDR1 is KGHSH, CDR2 LQKENI, per germline. This CDR3 has 11 residues. The CDR3 DNA reads as TGTGCCAGCTCACCCAGTGATGAGCAGTTCTTC. Residues: CASSPSDEQFF.

The chain is built from TRBV5-1 and TRBJ1-1; perhaps TRBD1 as D (5 bases). The V and J ends lost 6 bases and 1 base respectively, with 13 bases between them. CDR3 length equals 14 residues. Germline V CDR1 and CDR2: SGHRS, YFSETQ. CDR3 residues: CASKKDTSNTEAFF. CDR3 sequence (DNA): TGCGCCAGCAAGAAGGACACCTCGAACACTGAAGCTTTCTTT.

This clone was counted a single time. The V call is TRBV27, the J call TRBJ2-3; D ambiguous. Germline V lookup: CDR1 MNHEY, CDR2 SMNVEV (reference sequence). V was trimmed by 0 bases and J by 0 bases, leaving 4 bases between them. The CDR3 has 14 amino acids. The CDR3 loop is CASSLSGSTDTQYF. CDR3 sequence (DNA): TGTGCCAGCAGTTTATCGGGCAGCACAGATACGCAGTATTTT.

This chain joins TRBV28 and TRBJ1-3, with D unresolved. Trimming removed 3 bases from V and 4 bases from J, with 10 bases in between. The CDR3 has 14 residues. CDR1 and CDR2 (germline): MDHEN, SYDVKM. CDR3 protein: CASSFQGPGNTIYF. The CDR3 DNA reads TGTGCCAGCAGTTTCCAAGGGCCCGGAAACACCATATATTTT.

The chain employs TRBV11-2 and TRBJ1-3, with D uncertain. Germline lookup yields CDR1 SGHAT and CDR2 FQNNGV. The CDR3 extends over 17 amino acids. The germline V and J ends were trimmed by 2 bases and 2 bases, with 16 bases remaining between them. CDR3 in DNA: TGTGCCAGCAGCTTATCATCAACCAGGAATGCTGGAAACACCATATATTTT. As protein: CASSLSSTRNAGNTIYF. The whole variable domain, filled in from reference TRBV11-2 and TRBJ1-3, reads EAGVAQSPRYKIIEKRQSVAFWCNPISGHATLYWYQQILGQGPKLLIQFQNNGVVDDSQLPKDRFSAERLKGVDSTLKIQPAKLEDSAVYLCASSLSSTRNAGNTIYFGEGSWLTVV.

This clone has more than one count but fewer than ten. The V call is TRBV28, the J call TRBJ1-2; D is unclear. The CDR3 has 12 residues. Germline lookup yields CDR1 MDHEN and CDR2 SYDVKM. Between the trimmed V and J ends, which lost 4 bases and 8 bases, there was a span of 11 bases. CDR3 sequence: CASSYRVYGYTF. CDR3 coding DNA: TGTGCCAGCAGTTACCGGGTATACGGCTACACCTTC.

Remarks on this clone: Relative to the germline gene, one junction end is altered; a read error may explain this. The V call is TRBV7-7, the J call TRBJ2-1; 7 positions agree with TRBD1. The germline V gene has CDR1 SSHAT and CDR2 FNYEAQ (reference sequence). The CDR3 extends over 14 amino acids. CDR3 protein: CASSLIPGGNEQFF. CDR3 coding DNA: TGTGCTAGCAGCCTAATTCCAGGGGGCAATGAGCAGTTCTTC.

Here the CDR3 DNA reads TGTGCCAGCAGCCCCCAGGGCAATGAGCAGTTCTTC. This gives the protein CASSPQGNEQFF. V is TRBV6-5 and J is TRBJ2-1, with D tentatively TRBD1 (5 bases). Germline V gene data show CDR1 as MNHEY and CDR2 as SVGAGI. Trimming took 6 bases from V and 6 from J, leaving 9 bases between them. This CDR3 spans 12 amino acids.

The chain links TRBV5-1 to TRBJ2-5; possible D gene TRBD2, 7 bases. CDR3 size: 16 residues. The V end lost 5 bases, the J end lost 2 bases, and 19 bases lay between the germline ends. The V gene's germline CDR1 is SGHRS and CDR2 YFSETQ. CDR3 residues: CASSQAHGGQQETQYF. CDR3 sequence (DNA): TGCGCCAGCAGTCAGGCCCACGGGGGGCAACAAGAGACCCAGTACTTC.

Concerning this clone: The same CDR3 is also encoded by other DNA sequences in this sample. This chain links TRBV11-2 with TRBJ2-2, with D maybe TRBD1 (6 bases). Germline V gene lookup returns CDR1 SGHAT and CDR2 FQNNGV. Between the trimmed V and J ends, which lost 3 bases and 5 bases, there was a span of 7 bases. CDR3 length: 13 amino acids. CDR3 sequence reads: CASSFQGTGELFF. The CDR3 DNA sequence: TGTGCCAGCAGCTTCCAGGGGACCGGGGAGCTGTTTTTT.

The rearrangement uses TRBV7-3 and TRBJ2-2; 10 nucleotides match TRBD1. The CDR3 has 18 residues. Germline CDR1 is SGHTA and CDR2 is FQGTGA. Germline trimming cut 5 bases from V and 2 bases from J; bases unmatched to any gene: 11. For the CDR3, the DNA is TGTGCCAGCAGCCCGAACGGAGGGACAGGGGTAAACACCGGGGAGCTGTTTTTT. Protein: CASSPNGGTGVNTGELFF.